The 2 T cell receptor beta chains presented below share a single source sample, sequenced in a study of graft-versus-host responses after intestinal transplantation. Clones were sequenced by immunoSEQ multiplex PCR, and TCRdb holds only the in-frame ones, with some missing. The sample has over 9,000 clones, about 95% seen once; the top ten hold 16%. The material was bone marrow, obtained around 520 days after intestinal transplantation. The receptors stem from a human patient who received an intestinal transplant, so some T cells may come from the graft donor.

This chain connects TRBV10-3 to TRBJ2-3; 9 bases match TRBD2. The CDR3 spans 18 residues. Germline CDR1 and CDR2: ENHRY and SYGVKD. The ends lost 6 bases at V and 1 base at J; junction bases unmatched: 14. Here the CDR3 DNA reads TGTGCCATCAGCTCCGTCGGCGCGGGAGGGCCCGGCACAGATACGCAGTATTTT. Amino acids: CAISSVGAGGPGTDTQYF.

The chain links TRBV4-2 to TRBJ1-5, with a weak D call TRBD1 (6 bases). The germline CDR1 and CDR2 sequences are LGHNA and YNFKEQ. The germline V and J ends were trimmed by 1 base and 2 bases, with 9 bases remaining between them. The CDR3 contains 15 residues. Written as DNA, the CDR3 is TGTGCCAGCAGCCAAGCAGGGGCTGGCAATCAGCCCCAGCATTTT. Residues: CASSQAGAGNQPQHF.